The 18 T cell receptor beta chains presented below share a single source sample, sequenced in a study of beta chain features in type 1 diabetes. No antigen has been identified for these receptors. Findings and caveats of the study: TCRB CDR3s from Type 1 diabetes patients were moderately but significantly shorter in all four CD4+ subsets.

The authors reverse transcribed all of the isolated RNA, so sequencing captured expressed TCRB transcripts. Some clones are missing from TCRdb's copy, which holds only in-frame ones; the method was immunoSEQ multiplex PCR. The table shows 93,000 or so clones, with 28% occurring only once. Sequences were obtained from central memory CD4+ T cells from blood. The source is a young woman with type 1 diabetes.

The chain carries TRBV5-4 and TRBJ2-7, with D perhaps TRBD1 (6 bases). The V end was cut by 0 bases, the J end by 3 bases, with 13 bases between. Germline lookup yields CDR1 SGHNT and CDR2 YYREEE (reference sequence). This CDR3 is built from 15 residues. Here the CDR3 reads CASSLVGGAGYEQYF. The CDR3, as DNA: TGTGCCAGCAGCTTGGTTGGGGGCGCGGGCTACGAGCAGTACTTC.

V gene TRBV30 combines with J gene TRBJ2-1; 7 bases map to TRBD1. V lost 6 bases to trimming and J lost 4 bases; unmatched junction nucleotides: 9. This CDR3 is built from 14 residues. The germline V gene has CDR1 GTSNPN and CDR2 SVGIG (reference sequence). The chain's CDR3 is CACAARQGYNEQFF. CDR3 nucleotide sequence: TGTGCCTGTGCCGCGAGACAGGGTTACAATGAGCAGTTCTTC. Variable domain in full (rest from reference TRBV30 and TRBJ2-1): SQTIHQWPATLVQPVGSPLSLECTVEGTSNPNLYWYRQAAGRGLQLLFYSVGIGQISSEVPQNLSASRPQDRQFILSSKKLLLSDSGFYLCACAARQGYNEQFFGPGTRLTVL.

J is TRBJ1-1 and V is TRBV29-1; TRBD1 matches 7 bases. The V segment lost 4 bases and the J segment 6 bases; nucleotides outside the gene matches: 14. Germline CDR1 is SQVTM and CDR2 is ANQGSEA. This CDR3 contains 15 residues. This CDR3 is CSVVPPWQGEAEAFF. The CDR3 DNA is TGCAGCGTTGTCCCTCCTTGGCAGGGGGAGGCTGAAGCTTTCTTT.

The genes are TRBV4-2 and TRBJ1-1; D is perhaps TRBD1 (5 bases). The CDR3 is 16 residues long. From germline, CDR1 is LGHNA and CDR2 YNFKEQ. Trimming shortened V by 1 base and J by 11 bases, and 23 bases separated the two germline ends. CDR3 protein: CASSQVGAGRHLRAFF. DNA for the CDR3: TGTGCCAGCAGCCAAGTTGGGGCAGGTCGCCACCTGAGGGCTTTCTTT.

This clone occurred a few times. The gene calls are TRBV6-6 and TRBJ2-1; TRBD1 matches 7 bases. The ends lost 4 bases at V and 2 bases at J; junction bases unmatched: 2. Germline V gene lookup returns CDR1 MNHNY and CDR2 SVGAGI (reference sequence). This CDR3 has 14 residues. DNA of the CDR3: TGTGCCAGCAGTTCGCAGGGGGCCTACAATGAGCAGTTCTTC. It codes for CASSSQGAYNEQFF.

The rearrangement links TRBV19 to TRBJ1-2, with D possibly being TRBD1 (6 bases). This CDR3 region has 14 residues. With 8 bases removed from V and 9 bases from J, the gap between germline ends came to 22 bases. The germline V gene encodes CDR1 LNHDA and CDR2 SQIVND (reference sequence). Here the CDR3 reads CASGRGSGGGSYTF. The CDR3 DNA follows: TGTGCCAGTGGACGCGGGTCGGGGGGCGGTAGCTACACCTTC. The complete variable domain, with remaining parts taken from reference TRBV19 and TRBJ1-2, reads DGGITQSPKYLFRKEGQNVTLSCEQNLNHDAMYWYRQDPGQGLRLIYYSQIVNDFQKGDIAEGYSVSREKKESFPLTVTSAQKNPTAFYLCASGRGSGGGSYTFGSGTRLTVV.

The V call is TRBV5-4, the J call TRBJ2-3, with 8 bases lining up with TRBD2. V dropped 9 bases and J dropped 3; count of bases not matched to a gene: 18. The germline V gene encodes CDR1 SGHNT and CDR2 YYREEE (reference sequence). The CDR3 is 17 residues long. CDR3 DNA sequence: TGTGCCATAAAACCCGGGACTAGTAGGGGATCTACAGATACGCAGTATTTT. Protein sequence: CAIKPGTSRGSTDTQYF.

The V call is TRBV29-1, the J call TRBJ2-1, with TRBD2 matching over 8 bases. Germline CDR1 is SQVTM and CDR2 is ANQGSEA. The junction had 9 bases not matched to a gene; V was cut back by 4 bases and J by 4 bases. The CDR3 length is 15 residues. CDR3 in DNA: TGCAGCGTTGGGACTAGCTCGGGGGGTTACAATGAGCAGTTCTTC. This translates into CSVGTSSGGYNEQFF.

This clone was detected a few times. V and J are TRBV7-9 and TRBJ2-7, with 10 bases matching TRBD1. CDR1 is SEHNR and CDR2 is FQNEAQ in the germline V gene (reference sequence). The CDR3 loop spans 15 amino acids. Trimming at V came to 5 bases and at J to 2 bases, leaving 6 bases not matched to a gene. This CDR3 reads CASSRSGTGAYEQYF. Here the CDR3 DNA reads TGTGCCAGCAGCAGATCCGGGACAGGGGCCTACGAGCAGTACTTC. The complete variable domain, with remaining parts taken from reference TRBV7-9 and TRBJ2-7, reads DTGVSQNPRHKITKRGQNVTFRCDPISEHNRLYWYRQTLGQGPEFLTYFQNEAQLEKSRLLSDRFSAERPKGSFSTLEIQRTEQGDSAMYLCASSRSGTGAYEQYFGPGTRLTVT.

The chain joins TRBV18 to TRBJ1-1; D is unresolved. The CDR3 is made up of 15 amino acids. Germline-derived CDR1 and CDR2 are KGHSH and LQKENI. Trimming took off 6 bases at V and 0 bases at J, with 14 bases between the two ends. CDR3 protein: CASSSGKTMNTEAFF. In DNA form, the CDR3 reads TGTGCCAGCTCGTCCGGGAAGACCATGAACACTGAAGCTTTCTTT.

The rearrangement links TRBV19 to TRBJ2-1; D is unresolved. Trimming pared 5 bases from V and 5 bases from J, leaving 10 bases between. Germline CDR1 reads LNHDA; CDR2 reads SQIVND (reference sequence). The CDR3 loop spans 13 amino acids. CDR3 in amino acids: CASSVEYNNEQFF. The CDR3 nucleotides are TGTGCCAGTAGTGTGGAGTATAACAATGAGCAGTTCTTC.

V usage is TRBV6-5 and J usage is TRBJ1-3; possible D gene TRBD1, 5 bases. The germline CDR1 and CDR2 sequences are MNHEY and SVGAGI. CDR3 length equals 14 residues. V lost 5 bases, J lost 0 bases, and 8 bases lay in between. CDR3 sequence (DNA): TGTGCCAGCAGTAAAGGGGCCTCTGGAAACACCATATATTTT. Encoded protein: CASSKGASGNTIYF.

The rearrangement links TRBV20-1 to TRBJ2-5, with a possible D match to TRBD1 (5 bases). CDR3 length: 11 residues. Germline CDR1 reads DFQATT; CDR2 reads SNEGSKA (reference sequence). V lost 4 bases and J lost 3, with 6 bases in between. DNA of the CDR3: TGCAGTGCTACCAGGGAAGAGACCCAGTACTTC. Translated: CSATREETQYF.

This clone occurred many times. The chain is built from TRBV23-1 and TRBJ2-2; maybe TRBD2 (6 bases). TRBV23-1 is an open reading frame whose function is uncertain. The germline V and J ends were trimmed by 3 bases and 2 bases, with 13 bases remaining between them. The CDR3 extends over 16 amino acids. CDR3 region: CASSHSGGVNTGELFF. DNA for the CDR3: TGCGCCAGCAGTCACAGTGGCGGGGTCAACACCGGGGAGCTGTTTTTT.

The J gene is TRBJ2-3, the V gene TRBV11-3; D gene ambiguous. Germline V gene sequence: CDR1 SGHNT, CDR2 YENEEA. Trimming removed 0 bases from V and 2 bases from J, with 9 bases in between. The CDR3 is 15 residues long. DNA for the CDR3: TGTGCCAGCAGCTTAGAGGGCAGATCCACAGATACGCAGTATTTT. It codes for CASSLEGRSTDTQYF.

As to this clone: Other DNA sequences from this sample encode an identical CDR3 as well. This sequence joins TRBV5-1 and TRBJ1-1; weak D call: TRBD1 (5 bases). Germline CDR1 is SGHRS and CDR2 is YFSETQ. V was trimmed by 2 bases and J by 1 base, leaving 12 bases between them. The CDR3 sequence is 15 residues long. The CDR3 coding sequence is TGCGCCAGCAGCTTAGCCGCCAGGGCGAACACTGAAGCTTTCTTT. It is translated as CASSLAARANTEAFF. Combining the CDR3 with reference TRBV5-1 and TRBJ1-1 gives the whole variable domain KAGVTQTPRYLIKTRGQQVTLSCSPISGHRSVSWYQQTPGQGLQFLFEYFSETQRNKGNFPGRFSGRQFSNSRSEMNVSTLELGDSALYLCASSLAARANTEAFFGQGTRLTVV.

This clone was counted a few times. The rearrangement uses TRBV29-1 and TRBJ1-2; 9 bases align to TRBD1. Germline V CDR1 and CDR2: SQVTM, ANQGSEA. The ends lost 6 bases at V and 7 bases at J; junction bases unmatched: 15. The CDR3 is made up of 15 amino acids. The DNA of the CDR3 is TGCAGCGTCATCAATACCGGGACAGGGTCATCTGGCTACACCTTC. Its translation: CSVINTGTGSSGYTF. Looking up the rest from reference TRBV29-1 and TRBJ1-2 gives the full variable domain: SAVISQKPSRDICQRGTSLTIQCQVDSQVTMMFWYRQQPGQSLTLIATANQGSEATYESGFVIDKFPISRPNLTFSTLTVSNMSPEDSSIYLCSVINTGTGSSGYTFGSGTRLTVV.

Only a few counts were recorded for this clone. The chain couples TRBV9 to TRBJ2-5; 14 bases are shared with TRBD2. The CDR3 is 16 amino acids. The V gene's germline CDR1 is SGDLS and CDR2 YYNGEE. V shed 4 bases and J 4 bases; nucleotides not matched to a gene: 6. The CDR3 region is CASSPGTSGSRETQYF. The DNA for the CDR3 is TGTGCCAGCAGCCCCGGGACTAGCGGGAGTCGAGAGACCCAGTACTTC.